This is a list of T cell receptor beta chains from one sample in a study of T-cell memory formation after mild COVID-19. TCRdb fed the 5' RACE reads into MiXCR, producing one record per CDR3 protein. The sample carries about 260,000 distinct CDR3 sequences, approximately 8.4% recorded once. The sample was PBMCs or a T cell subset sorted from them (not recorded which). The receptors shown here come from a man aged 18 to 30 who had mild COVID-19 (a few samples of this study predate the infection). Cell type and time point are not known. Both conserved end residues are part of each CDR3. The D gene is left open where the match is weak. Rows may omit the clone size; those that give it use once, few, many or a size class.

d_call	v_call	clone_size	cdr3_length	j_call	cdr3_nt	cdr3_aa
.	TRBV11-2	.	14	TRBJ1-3	TGTGCCAGCAGCACCCCGGTGGACCTCAACACCATATATTTT	CASSTPVDLNTIYF
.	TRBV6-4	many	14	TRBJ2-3	TGTGCCAGCAGTGAGGCCCGGGGGATGGATACGCAGTATTTT	CASSEARGMDTQYF
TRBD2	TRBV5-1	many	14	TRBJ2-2	TGCGCCAGCAGCATTGGGGGGGACACCGGGGAGCTGTTTTTT	CASSIGGDTGELFF
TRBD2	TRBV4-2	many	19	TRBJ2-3	TGTGCCAGCAGCCCGGAGTCCGGGACTAGCGGGGGGGGCACAGATACGCAGTATTTT	CASSPESGTSGGGTDTQYF
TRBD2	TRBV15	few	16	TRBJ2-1	TGTGCCACCAGCAGAGAGTTAGGGACTAGCATCAATGAGCAGTTCTTC	CATSRELGTSINEQFF
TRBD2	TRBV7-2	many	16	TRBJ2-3	TGTGCCAGCAGGTTGGGGGGAGGGCCTAGCACAGATACGCAGTATTTT	CASRLGGGPSTDTQYF
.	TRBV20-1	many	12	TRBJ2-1	TGCAGTGCGGACCGACGGCTCAATGAGCAGTTCTTC	CSADRRLNEQFF
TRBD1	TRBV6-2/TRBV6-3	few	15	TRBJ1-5	TGTGCCAGCAGTTACCCCGGGACAGGAATAACTCCCCAGCATTTT	CASSYPGTGITPQHF
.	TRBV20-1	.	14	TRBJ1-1	TGCAGTGCCCCGCAGGGTTCGCTGAACACTGAAGCTTTCTTT	CSAPQGSLNTEAFF
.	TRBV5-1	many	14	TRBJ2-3	TGCATCAGCAGCTTGGGGGTTAGCACAGATACGCAGTATTTT	CISSLGVSTDTQYF
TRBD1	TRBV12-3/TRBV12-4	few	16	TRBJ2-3	TGTGCCAGCAGTCTAAGCGGGACAGGGATAACAGATACGCAGTATTTT	CASSLSGTGITDTQYF
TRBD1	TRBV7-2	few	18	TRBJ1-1	TGTGCCAGCAGCTCCCCCCGACAGGGTATTCTCCTGAACACTGAAGCTTTCTTT	CASSSPRQGILLNTEAFF
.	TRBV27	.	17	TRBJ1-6	TGTGCCAGCAGCCCAGAAATCTCGGGGCCAGAGAGATCACCCCTCCACTTT	CASSPEISGPERSPLHF
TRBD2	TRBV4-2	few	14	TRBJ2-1	TGTGCCAGCAGCCAAGATAGACTAGCGAATGAGCAGTTCTTC	CASSQDRLANEQFF
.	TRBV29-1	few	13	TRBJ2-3	TGCAGCGTTGAACCGGCGGGCACAGATACGCAGTATTTT	CSVEPAGTDTQYF
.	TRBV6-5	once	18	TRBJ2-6	TGTGCCAGCACCTATGAGAGCTTTCCCCTCTCTGGGGCCAACGTCCTGACTTTC	CASTYESFPLSGANVLTF
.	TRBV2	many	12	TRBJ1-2	TGTGCCAGCAGTGAGAATGGTTATGGCTACACCTTC	CASSENGYGYTF
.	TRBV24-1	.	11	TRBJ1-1	TGTGCCACCAGTGATACGATCAGGGCTTTCTTT	CATSDTIRAFF
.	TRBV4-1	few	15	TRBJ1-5	TGCGCCAGCAGCCAAGATCCGACAGAAGACCAGCCCCAGCATTTT	CASSQDPTEDQPQHF
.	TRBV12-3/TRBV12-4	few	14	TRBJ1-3	TGTGCCAGCAGTTCGCAGAGCTCTGGAAACACCATATATTTT	CASSSQSSGNTIYF
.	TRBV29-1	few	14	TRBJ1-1	TGCAGCGTGGCCAGGGTCCTCATGAACACTGAAGCTTTCTTT	CSVARVLMNTEAFF
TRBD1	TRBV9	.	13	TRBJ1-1	TGTGCCAGCAGCGGGATGGGACAGGGCCGGGCTTTCTTT	CASSGMGQGRAFF
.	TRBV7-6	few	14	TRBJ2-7	TGTGCCAGCAGCCGTGTCCAGTCCGCCTACGAGCAGTACTTC	CASSRVQSAYEQYF
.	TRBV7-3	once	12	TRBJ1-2	TGTGCCAGCAGCTACCAGGGATATGGCTACACCTTC	CASSYQGYGYTF
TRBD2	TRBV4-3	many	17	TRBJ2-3	TGCGCCAGCAGCCAAACCCGTGGCGGGGGGCGCACAGATACGCAGTATTTT	CASSQTRGGGRTDTQYF
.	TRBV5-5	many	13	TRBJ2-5	TGTGCCAGCAGCTTGGGCAGGGGAGAGACCCAGTACTTC	CASSLGRGETQYF
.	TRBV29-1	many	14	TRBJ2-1	TGCAGCGGGGACGGACGTGGGTCCTACAATGAGCAGTTCTTC	CSGDGRGSYNEQFF
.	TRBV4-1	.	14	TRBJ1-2	TGCGCCAGCAGCCGAGATCCGGGCAACTATGGCTACACCTTC	CASSRDPGNYGYTF
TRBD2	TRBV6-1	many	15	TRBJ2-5	TGTGCCAGCAGTGAACTAGCGGGGGGGCAAGAGACCCAGTACTTC	CASSELAGGQETQYF
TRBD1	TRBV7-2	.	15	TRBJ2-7	TGTGCCAGCAGCTCCCGGGCAGGGGGAAACTACGAGCAGTACTTC	CASSSRAGGNYEQYF
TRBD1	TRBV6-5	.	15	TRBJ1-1	TGTGCCAGCAGTACCGGACAGGGGGCGGTCACTGAAGCTTTCTTT	CASSTGQGAVTEAFF
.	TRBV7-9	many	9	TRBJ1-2	TGTGCCATAGACGATGGCTACACCTTC	CAIDDGYTF
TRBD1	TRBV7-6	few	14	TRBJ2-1	TGTGCCAGCAGCTCCGGGACAGGGGGTTATGAGCAGTTCTTC	CASSSGTGGYEQFF
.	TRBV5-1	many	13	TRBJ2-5	TGCGCCAGCAGCTTGAGAGACGAAGAGACCCAGTACTTC	CASSLRDEETQYF
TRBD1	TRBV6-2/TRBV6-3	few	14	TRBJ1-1	TGTGCCAGCGGCGAACAGGGGGCAGGGACTGAAGCTTTCTTT	CASGEQGAGTEAFF
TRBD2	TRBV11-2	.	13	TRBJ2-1	TGTGCCAGCAGAAGCGCGGGGGGCGATGAGCAGTTCTTC	CASRSAGGDEQFF
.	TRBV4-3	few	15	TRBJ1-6	TGCGCCAGCAGCCAAGGGGCAGCGTATAATTCACCCCTCCACTTT	CASSQGAAYNSPLHF
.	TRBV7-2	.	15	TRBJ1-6	TGTGCCAGCAGCAGCCCGAGCTCCTATAATTCACCCCTCCACTTT	CASSSPSSYNSPLHF
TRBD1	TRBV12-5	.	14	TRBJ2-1	TGTGCTAGTGGTACGGGACAGGGGCGGTATGAGCAGTTCTTC	CASGTGQGRYEQFF
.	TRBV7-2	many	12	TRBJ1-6	TGTGCCACCACAGAGGGACGTTCACCCCTCCACTTT	CATTEGRSPLHF
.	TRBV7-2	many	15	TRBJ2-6	TGTGCCAGCAGCTTAGCAGGGTCTGGGGCCAACGTCCTGACTTTC	CASSLAGSGANVLTF
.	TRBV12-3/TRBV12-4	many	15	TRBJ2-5	TGTGCCAGCAGCCAAGGAGAACAGGGGAGGGAGACCCAGTACTTC	CASSQGEQGRETQYF
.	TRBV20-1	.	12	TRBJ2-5	TGCAGTGCCACGGACCGTCGAGAGACCCAGTACTTC	CSATDRRETQYF
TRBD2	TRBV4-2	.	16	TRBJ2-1	TGTGCCAGCAGCCAAGTTTGGCCTAGCGGCTACAATGAGCAGTTCTTC	CASSQVWPSGYNEQFF
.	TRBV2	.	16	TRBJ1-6	TGTGCCAGCTCCCGGGACGGAGAAAACTATAATTCACCCCTCCACTTT	CASSRDGENYNSPLHF
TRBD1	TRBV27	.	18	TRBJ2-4	TGTGCCAGCAGTTTATCGTGGGCCGACAGGGGAGCCAAAAACATTCAGTACTTC	CASSLSWADRGAKNIQYF
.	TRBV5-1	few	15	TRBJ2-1	TGCGCCAGCAACGTAAAGGCCGGGCCCCAGCGGGAGCAGTTCTTC	CASNVKAGPQREQFF
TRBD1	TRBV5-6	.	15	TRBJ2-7	TGTGCCAGCAGCTTATTGGGACAGGCCTCCTACGAGCAGTACTTC	CASSLLGQASYEQYF
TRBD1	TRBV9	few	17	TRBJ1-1	TGTGCCAGCAGCGCCCCGTTTGGACAGGGGATTAACACTGAAGCTTTCTTT	CASSAPFGQGINTEAFF
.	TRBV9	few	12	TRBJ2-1	TGTGCCAGCAGCGTAGTCACGGGGGAGCAGTTCTTC	CASSVVTGEQFF
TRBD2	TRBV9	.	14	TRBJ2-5	TGTGCCAGCAGCAAAAACGGGGGGCAAGAGACCCAGTACTTC	CASSKNGGQETQYF
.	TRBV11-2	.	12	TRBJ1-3	TGTGCCAGCAGCTTAACAGAGAACACCATATATTTT	CASSLTENTIYF
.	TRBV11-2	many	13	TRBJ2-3	TGTGCCAGCAGCCGTTCGCCGCCAGATACGCAGTATTTT	CASSRSPPDTQYF
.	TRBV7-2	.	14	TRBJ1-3	TGTGCCAGCAGCTTTGGGGACTCTGGAAACACCATATATTTT	CASSFGDSGNTIYF
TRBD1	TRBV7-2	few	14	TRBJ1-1	TGTGCCAGCAGCAATCGACAGGGGGACACTGAAGCTTTCTTT	CASSNRQGDTEAFF
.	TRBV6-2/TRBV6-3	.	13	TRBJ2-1	TGTGCCAGCAGTCGCCCCAGCAGGGTAGAGCAGTTCTTC	CASSRPSRVEQFF
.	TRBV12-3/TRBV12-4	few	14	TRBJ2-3	TGTGCCAGCAGTTTAATAGAGGGCCAGGATACGCAGTATTTT	CASSLIEGQDTQYF
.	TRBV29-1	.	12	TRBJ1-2	TGCAGCGTGGGGGACGTAAACTATGGCTACACCTTC	CSVGDVNYGYTF
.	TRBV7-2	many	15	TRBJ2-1	TGTGCCAGCAGCCTTAGGGGGGACTACTACAATGAGCAGTTCTTC	CASSLRGDYYNEQFF